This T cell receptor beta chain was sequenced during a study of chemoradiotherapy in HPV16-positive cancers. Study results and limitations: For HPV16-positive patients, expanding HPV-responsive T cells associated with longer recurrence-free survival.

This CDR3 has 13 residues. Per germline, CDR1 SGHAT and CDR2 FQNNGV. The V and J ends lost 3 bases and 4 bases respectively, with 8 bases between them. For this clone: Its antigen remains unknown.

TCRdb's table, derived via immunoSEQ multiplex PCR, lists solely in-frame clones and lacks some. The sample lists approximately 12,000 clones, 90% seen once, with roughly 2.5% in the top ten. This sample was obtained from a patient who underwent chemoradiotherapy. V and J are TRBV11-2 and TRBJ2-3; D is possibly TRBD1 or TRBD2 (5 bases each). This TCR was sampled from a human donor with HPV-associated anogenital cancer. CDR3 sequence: CASSFRDPDTQYF. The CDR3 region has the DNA TGTGCCAGCAGCTTCCGGGACCCAGATACGCAGTATTTT.